This is a list of T cell receptor beta chains from one sample in a study of T cells of healthy individuals. TCRdb reanalysed the 5' RACE reads using MiXCR and keeps one entry per CDR3 protein. The table includes 85,000 to 100,000 distinct CDR3 sequences, around 17% detected once. These TCRs come from a human donor in good health. The CDR3 runs from the conserved cysteine through the conserved F or W. Fields, in order: clone size, J gene, V gene, D gene, CDR3 protein, CDR3 DNA. The D gene is left open where the match is weak. Only part of the rows carry a size: once, few, many, or a class if the clone is expanded.

>-|TRBJ2-7|TRBV27|-
CASWGGTNYEQYF
TGTGCCAGCTGGGGCGGGACCAACTACGAGCAGTACTTC
>-|TRBJ2-7|TRBV6-6|TRBD1
CASRDRGYEQYF
TGTGCCAGCCGGGACAGGGGCTACGAGCAGTACTTC
>few|TRBJ1-1|TRBV11-3|-
CASSRYPNTEAFF
TGTGCCAGCAGCCGTTACCCCAACACTGAAGCTTTCTTT
>few|TRBJ1-6|TRBV20-1|-
CSAMVFDSPLHF
TGCAGTGCTATGGTCTTTGATTCACCCCTCCACTTT
>many|TRBJ2-4|TRBV5-1|TRBD1
CASSRARTGVDIQYF
TGCGCCAGCAGCCGAGCTAGGACAGGGGTCGACATTCAGTACTTC
>few|TRBJ2-2|TRBV20-1|-
CSASGMNTGELFF
TGCAGTGCTAGCGGGATGAACACCGGGGAGCTGTTTTTT
>few|TRBJ1-6|TRBV28|-
CASSFNSPLHF
TGTGCCAGCAGTTTCAATTCACCCCTCCACTTT
>many|TRBJ2-1|TRBV12-3/TRBV12-4|TRBD2
CASSFLLTSGRSSYNEQFF
TGTGCCAGCAGTTTCCTCCTGACTAGCGGTAGGAGCTCCTACAATGAGCAGTTCTTC
>many|TRBJ1-6|TRBV20-1|-
CSARAPLGWAGEYNSPLHF
TGCAGTGCTAGAGCCCCCCTCGGCTGGGCCGGAGAATATAATTCACCCCTCCACTTT
>many|TRBJ2-7|TRBV7-2|-
CASSLAPSGTHSYEQYF
TGTGCCAGCAGCTTAGCACCCTCCGGGACGCACTCCTACGAGCAGTACTTC
>-|TRBJ1-2|TRBV27|-
CASSLSLGYGYNF
TGTGCCAGCAGTTTATCGTTGGGTTATGGCTACAACTTC
>-|TRBJ2-1|TRBV5-1|-
CASSLGGGSYNEQFF
TGCGCCAGCAGCTTGGGGGGAGGCTCCTACAATGAGCAGTTCTTC
>few|TRBJ1-6|TRBV7-2|-
CASSQSNGPLHF
TGTGCCAGCAGCCAAAGTAACGGACCCCTCCACTTT
>few|TRBJ2-3|TRBV20-1|-
CSARLADTQYF
TGCAGTGCTAGGTTGGCAGATACGCAGTATTTT
>-|TRBJ2-3|TRBV28|TRBD1
CASSLGTGAGDTQYF
TGTGCCAGCAGTTTAGGGACAGGGGCTGGAGATACGCAGTATTTT
>-|TRBJ2-7|TRBV5-1|-
CASSFDRRSYEQYF
TGCGCCAGCAGCTTCGACAGGAGATCCTACGAGCAGTACTTC
>-|TRBJ1-1|TRBV6-1|-
CASTEDGLKEAFF
TGTGCCAGCACCGAGGACGGATTAAAAGAAGCTTTCTTT
>-|TRBJ1-6|TRBV6-5|-
CASSYGEGNSPLHF
TGTGCCAGCAGTTATGGGGAAGGCAATTCACCCCTCCACTTT
>-|TRBJ2-7|TRBV6-2/TRBV6-3|TRBD1
CASRTGGQGSEQYF
TGTGCCAGCAGGACGGGGGGACAGGGGAGCGAGCAGTACTTC
>-|TRBJ2-7|TRBV9|-
CASSAGWAYYEQYF
TGTGCCAGCAGCGCGGGATGGGCATACTACGAGCAGTACTTC
>-|TRBJ2-4|TRBV20-1|-
CSARDLPAPTGKNIQYF
TGCAGTGCTAGAGATCTCCCGGCACCCACGGGGAAAAACATTCAGTACTTC
>many|TRBJ2-1|TRBV29-1|TRBD2
CSVPLAGGWDEQFF
TGCAGCGTACCCCTAGCGGGAGGGTGGGATGAGCAGTTCTTC
>-|TRBJ2-1|TRBV4-1|-
CASSQVGWQANEQFF
TGCGCCAGCAGCCAAGTCGGGTGGCAGGCCAATGAGCAGTTCTTC
>once|TRBJ2-5|TRBV5-1|-
CASSLYETQYF
TGCGCCAGCAGCTTGTATGAGACCCAGTACTTC
>-|TRBJ2-7|TRBV12-3/TRBV12-4|-
CASSPGPPREQYF
TGTGCCAGCAGTCCTGGACCCCCCAGGGAGCAGTACTTC
>many|TRBJ2-1|TRBV24-1|TRBD2
CATTPPGTSCHNEQFF
TGTGCCACCACCCCCCCCGGGACTAGCTGCCACAATGAGCAGTTCTTC
>few|TRBJ1-1|TRBV4-1|-
CASSRQANTEAFF
TGCGCCAGCAGCCGTCAGGCGAACACTGAAGCTTTCTTT
>many|TRBJ2-7|TRBV20-1|-
CSATTRRGTAYEQYF
TGCAGTGCTACAACCCGGCGGGGAACAGCCTACGAGCAGTACTTC
>few|TRBJ2-1|TRBV7-8|-
CASSPAGPARQEQFF
TGTGCCAGCAGCCCCGCGGGTCCGGCCCGTCAAGAGCAGTTCTTC
>-|TRBJ2-7|TRBV5-1|-
CASSGGTYEQYF
TGCGCCAGCAGCGGTGGAACCTACGAGCAGTACTTC
>few|TRBJ2-3|TRBV12-3/TRBV12-4|TRBD2
CASSISGRANTQYF
TGTGCCAGCAGTATTAGCGGGAGGGCAAATACGCAGTATTTT
>few|TRBJ1-1|TRBV6-5|TRBD1
CASSYRGPNTEAFF
TGTGCCAGCAGTTACAGGGGGCCGAACACTGAAGCTTTCTTT
>few|TRBJ1-4|TRBV10-3|-
CAISKTNEKLFF
TGTGCCATCAGCAAGACTAATGAAAAACTGTTTTTT
>once|TRBJ2-6|TRBV5-1|-
CASSTGTGANVLTF
TGCGCCAGCAGTACAGGGACCGGGGCCAACGTCCTGACTTTC
>few|TRBJ1-2|TRBV7-9|-
CASSLAGAGLDYGYTF
TGTGCCAGCAGCTTAGCGGGGGCCGGGTTGGACTATGGCTACACCTTC
>many|TRBJ2-2|TRBV7-6|TRBD1
CASSSTDRAPTGELFF
TGTGCCAGCAGCTCAACAGACAGGGCCCCCACCGGGGAGCTGTTTTTT
>many|TRBJ1-3|TRBV27|-
CASRAHGGDISGNTIYF
TGTGCCAGCAGGGCCCACGGGGGGGACATCTCTGGAAACACCATATATTTT
>-|TRBJ2-5|TRBV12-3/TRBV12-4|-
CASSPMTVQETQYF
TGTGCCAGCAGTCCAATGACAGTTCAAGAGACCCAGTACTTC
>many|TRBJ2-7|TRBV20-1|-
CSARDSGGAEQYF
TGCAGTGCTAGAGATAGTGGTGGCGCCGAGCAGTACTTC
>many|TRBJ1-6|TRBV27|-
CASSKKTGMNSPLHF
TGTGCCAGCAGTAAAAAAACAGGGATGAATTCACCCCTCCACTTT
>few|TRBJ2-7|TRBV3-1|-
CASSQGSGSTSSYEQYF
TGTGCCAGCAGCCAAGGATCCGGGAGTACTAGCTCCTACGAGCAGTACTTC
>many|TRBJ1-2|TRBV29-1|TRBD1
CSVQQGADYGYTF
TGCAGCGTACAACAGGGGGCTGACTATGGCTACACCTTC
>few|TRBJ2-3|TRBV5-1|-
CASSQSTDFSTDTQYF
TGCGCCAGCAGCCAGAGCACAGACTTTAGCACAGATACGCAGTATTTT
>few|TRBJ2-5|TRBV7-3|-
CASSLQFGETQYF
TGTGCCAGCAGCTTACAGTTCGGGGAGACCCAGTACTTC
>-|TRBJ1-5|TRBV7-9|-
CASSLGAGGGNQPQHF
TGTGCCAGCAGCTTAGGTGCGGGCGGTGGCAATCAGCCCCAGCATTTT